The 16 T cell receptor beta chains presented below share a single source sample, sequenced in a study of patients and donors after allogeneic stem cell transplantation. TCRdb analysed the RT-PCR reads with MiXCR anew, one entry per CDR3 protein. The table records fewer than 75,000 distinct CDR3 sequences, about an eighth of them present only once. Sequencing was done on a sample of blood, either unsorted or a sorted T cell fraction (not recorded which). The receptors here all came from a human donor who was either an allogeneic HSCT recipient or a stem cell or donor lymphocyte infusion donor (not recorded which). It is not recorded whose cells these are; they may come from a transplant donor.

Remarks on this clonotype: A much larger clonotype is one base distant, so this may be a read error. The chain recombines TRBV18 with TRBJ1-3, with D perhaps TRBD1 (5 bases). The CDR3 consists of 17 residues. CDR1 and CDR2 from the germline V gene are KGHSH and LQKENI. Trimming took off 6 bases at V and 2 bases at J, with 20 bases between the two ends. CDR3 DNA: TGTGCCAGCTCCTACACCTGGGGACCGGGCACTGGAAACACCATATATTTT. Protein: CASSYTWGPGTGNTIYF.

This clonotype was detected ten times or more. V is TRBV20-1 and J is TRBJ1-1, with 7 positions matching TRBD1. Per germline, CDR1 DFQATT and CDR2 SNEGSKA (reference sequence). The CDR3 extends over 14 amino acids. The V segment lost 3 bases and the J segment 9 bases; nucleotides outside the gene matches: 13. CDR3 sequence: CSASPGDSVLKAFF. DNA of the CDR3: TGCAGTGCTAGCCCCGGGGACAGCGTTTTAAAAGCTTTCTTT.

The rearrangement uses TRBV27 and TRBJ1-2; 8 bases match TRBD1. The CDR3 has 18 amino acids. Unmatched junction bases numbered 12, after V lost 3 bases and J lost 0 bases. CDR1 and CDR2 from the germline V gene are MNHEY and SMNVEV (reference sequence). CDR3 protein: CASSFSRTGMRPNYGYTF. The CDR3 DNA is TGTGCCAGCAGTTTCTCAAGGACAGGGATGCGCCCTAACTATGGCTACACCTTC.

This clonotype was detected ten times or more. The chain joins TRBV7-9 to TRBJ1-2; perhaps TRBD1 as D (5 bases). Germline V gene sequence: CDR1 SEHNR, CDR2 FQNEAQ (reference sequence). V lost 3 bases, J lost 2 bases, and 10 bases lay in between. There are 14 residues in the CDR3. The CDR3 region has the DNA TGTGCCAGCAGCTTGACAGCACCCAACTATGGCTACACCTTC. It is translated as CASSLTAPNYGYTF.

This clonotype was recorded many times. The gene calls are TRBV27 and TRBJ1-4; D ambiguous. Per the germline V gene, CDR1 is MNHEY and CDR2 is SMNVEV (reference sequence). V lost 6 bases, J lost 7 bases, and 18 bases lay in between. This CDR3 is 15 amino acids long. The CDR3: CASSQAPEWGEKLFF. The CDR3 region has the DNA TGTGCCAGCAGCCAGGCCCCCGAGTGGGGTGAAAAACTGTTTTTT.

In this sample, this clonotype turned up many times. The gene calls are TRBV12-3 or TRBV12-4 and TRBJ1-4; D is ambiguous. The V end lost 6 bases, the J end lost 8 bases, and 16 bases lay between the germline ends. This CDR3 region has 14 residues. The CDR3 here is CASSLDRFWEKLFF. The CDR3 DNA sequence: TGTGCCAGCAGCTTGGACCGGTTTTGGGAAAAACTGTTTTTT.

The genes are TRBV2 and TRBJ2-2, with 9 bases matching TRBD1. V was clipped by 5 bases and J by 4 bases; unmatched bases: 2. Germline V lookup: CDR1 SNHLY, CDR2 FYNNEI. The CDR3 is 14 amino acids. CDR3 amino acids: CASSRDRVTGELFF. In DNA, the CDR3 is TGTGCCAGCAGTCGGGACAGGGTCACCGGGGAGCTGTTTTTT. The full variable domain, in which reference TRBV2 and TRBJ2-2 provide the parts outside the CDR3, is EPEVTQTPSHQVTQMGQEVILRCVPISNHLYFYWYRQILGQKVEFLVSFYNNEISEKSEIFDDQFSVERPDGSNFTLKIRSTKLEDSAMYFCASSRDRVTGELFFGEGSRLTVL.

This clonotype has at least ten counts. Here the CDR3 DNA reads TGTGCCAGCTGGGTCCCGACTTTGAACACTGAAGCTTTCTTT. This encodes CASWVPTLNTEAFF. The V call is TRBV7-9, the J call TRBJ1-1; D unresolved. Germline CDR1 is SEHNR and CDR2 is FQNEAQ (reference sequence). CDR3 length: 14 amino acids. V lost 8 bases and J 0 bases, leaving 13 bases between the germline ends.

The V and J genes are TRBV11-2 and TRBJ1-2; D not certain. V lost 1 base and J 3 bases, leaving 9 bases between the germline ends. The CDR3 is 14 residues long. CDR1 and CDR2 from the germline V gene are SGHAT and FQNNGV. The CDR3 DNA follows: TGTGCCAGCAGCTTAGTGGGTAGCGACTATGGCTACACCTTC. It encodes CASSLVGSDYGYTF.

The rearrangement uses TRBV27 and TRBJ1-2; weak D call: TRBD1 (5 bases). Per the germline V gene, CDR1 is MNHEY and CDR2 is SMNVEV (reference sequence). This CDR3 contains 17 residues. V was trimmed by 2 bases and J by 2 bases, leaving 18 bases between them. The CDR3 here is CASSLGWTEGYNYGYTF. The CDR3 coding sequence is TGTGCCAGCAGTTTAGGCTGGACCGAGGGGTACAACTATGGCTACACCTTC.

This clonotype was found many times. The chain employs TRBV20-1 and TRBJ1-1, with a possible D match to TRBD1 (5 bases). The length of the CDR3 is 12 residues. V was clipped by 5 bases and J by 0 bases, with 7 bases between them. The V gene's germline CDR1 is DFQATT and CDR2 SNEGSKA (reference sequence). The CDR3 is CSAGGVNTEAFF. As DNA, the CDR3 is TGCAGTGCTGGAGGGGTGAACACTGAAGCTTTCTTT.

The chain combines TRBV6-5 with TRBJ1-1, with TRBD1 identical over 8 bases. Germline V gene data show CDR1 as MNHEY and CDR2 as SVGAGI. V trimming: 5 bases; J trimming: 8 bases; junction bases outside the gene matches: 4. This CDR3 has 12 amino acids. For the CDR3, the DNA is TGTGCCAGCAGTCTCCGGACAGGGGAAGCTTTCTTT. Translation gives CASSLRTGEAFF.

CDR3 nucleotides: TGCGCCAGCAGCTTGGGAGACCCAGCCTACGAGCAGTACTTC. Encoded protein: CASSLGDPAYEQYF. The chain links TRBV5-1 to TRBJ2-7, with D unresolved. CDR3 length: 14 residues. The V end lost 0 bases, the J end lost 2 bases, and 9 bases lay between the germline ends. Germline V gene data show CDR1 as SGHRS and CDR2 as YFSETQ.

In this sample, this clonotype turned up many times. The J gene is TRBJ1-1, the V gene TRBV9, with a possible D match to TRBD1 (5 bases). The length of the CDR3 is 13 residues. Trimming took 2 bases from V and 4 from J, leaving 9 bases between them. Looked up from germline, CDR1 is SGDLS and CDR2 is YYNGEE. The CDR3 reads CASSVGHSTEAFF. The CDR3 bases are TGTGCCAGCAGCGTCGGACACTCCACTGAAGCTTTCTTT.

This clonotype has just a few counts. V is TRBV19 and J is TRBJ1-1; D might be TRBD1 (5 bases). The V gene lost 6 bases and the J gene lost 2 bases, with 16 bases spanning the gap. The germline gives CDR1 LNHDA, CDR2 SQIVND (reference sequence). CDR3 size: 15 residues. CDR3 residues: CASSSRAEYNTEAFF. Here the CDR3 DNA reads TGTGCCAGTAGCTCCAGGGCAGAGTACAACACTGAAGCTTTCTTT.

This clonotype was seen ten or more times. The chain is built from TRBV15 and TRBJ1-5; no clear D. Trimming left V 0 bases short and J 1 base short, with 10 bases between. Germline CDR1 is LNHNV and CDR2 is YYDKDF (reference sequence). CDR3 length equals 16 residues. CDR3 in amino acids: CATSREGLGSNQPQHF. The CDR3 region has the DNA TGTGCCACCAGCAGAGAAGGTCTTGGAAGCAATCAGCCCCAGCATTTT.